This note documents a single T cell receptor (beta chain) sequence. This sample stems from a study of PD-1 blockade in classical Hodgkin lymphoma. Sequenced by immunoSEQ multiplex PCR; TCRdb stores in-frame clones only, minus some. The profile covers about 85,000 clones, with 80% to 95% appearing a single time and around 2.4% taken by the ten largest. Each patient experienced a relapse that followed autologous stem cell transplantation, and brentuximab vedotin exposure varied. The germline V gene has CDR1 SGHTA and CDR2 FQGNSA. V dropped 1 base and J dropped 1 base, with 12 bases sitting between them. This CDR3 spans 16 amino acids.

V and J are TRBV7-2 and TRBJ2-3, with TRBD2 as a possible D gene (6 bases). The origin of this receptor is a human donor with classical Hodgkin lymphoma. The sequencing used peripheral blood mononuclear cells (PBMCs), collected before the second cycle of nivolumab. CDR3 nucleotides: TGTGCCAGCAGCTTAGGAAGGGCTAGCGGCACAGATACGCAGTATTTT. It encodes CASSLGRASGTDTQYF.